This T cell receptor (beta chain) was captured by sequencing in a study of shared clonotypes between healthy human individuals (dated by TCRdb to 2020 to 2022). About the full investigation: The cohort comprised a couple of women and a few men aged 18 to 49 years. For each donor, CD4 naive and CD4 memory were each run on three plates, CD8 naive on two plates, and CD8 memory on one plate. The study deeply sequenced blood TCR repertoires of about 5 healthy adults to estimate repertoire size and the extent of clonotype sharing between individuals. To increase sequencing depth and limit assay-specific biases, different laboratories used diverse techniques to prepare libraries and sequence TCR repertoires. Per donor, leukapheresis produced somewhere between about 0.94 and 9.5 billion PBMCs.

CD8 naive samples were obtained by positive selection for CCR7 among CD45RO-negative cells, yielding a CD45RA+CCR7+ population from which TemRA cells were excluded. The donors were healthy, HIV-negative adults with no recently reported acute infections or vaccinations. All donors were Caucasian adults living in Nashville, Tennessee, USA. After blood collection by leukapheresis, PBMCs were isolated using Ficoll-Histopaque density gradient centrifugation and then cryopreserved in the vapor phase of liquid nitrogen. Analytical flow cytometry was used to check the purity and quantity of each magnetically sorted T cell population. From each sorted fraction, genomic DNA was isolated and quantified by UV absorbance on a Nanodrop 2000c. As for this clone: Its antigen has not been determined. No base quality values were provided; no much bigger clone lies one nucleotide off.

Overall study results and their limits: Pairwise subsampling led to the expectation that sequencing depth would affect the degree of clonotype sharing among donors. Higher generation probabilities were observed for clonotypes shared by all four sorted-subset donors than for non-shared clonotypes. Sampling was limited to blood, and TCR repertoires in tissue likely differ from TCR repertoires in blood. Across a handful of donors, approximately 5% of naive CD4, 3% to 4% of naive CD8, around 2.1% of memory CD4, and roughly 0.41% of memory CD8 clonotypes were shared. Because the study included a small number of donors, the genetic and exposure-history diversity represented was limited. Rarefaction of sorted-subset datasets indicated incomplete sequencing despite the large sequencing depth. Estimated clonotype richness was generally larger for naive than for memory subsets.

After removal of 3 bases from V and 2 bases from J, the junction retains 7 bases not matched to a gene. Counted from cysteine to phenylalanine, this CDR3 has 16 amino acids. The entry retains the CDR3 DNA only, 48 bases that are in frame from base 1. CDR1 and CDR2 are read off the germline V gene as SGDLS and YYNGEE. Using the deep immunoSEQ assay, TCR CDR3 regions were amplified from genomic DNA by multiplex PCR. Extracted genomic DNA from each cell subset was distributed evenly across all wells of several immunoSEQ 96-well plates, and each plate was treated as a replicate. Each replicate PCR for sorted subsets received about 220 ng genomic DNA, equal to about 30,000 T cell genomes. Purified libraries were measured with a Qubit 3.0 fluorometer, size-checked on a Bioanalyzer 2100, and measured again with the KAPA Library Quantification kit. Every immunoSEQ 96-well plate was sequenced on a dedicated single-read 150-cycle Illumina NextSeq 550 flow cell. Per the authors' processing: The immunoSEQ output contained only junctional sequences without quality scores, so filtering could not match that applied to full-length reads. To assign V/J genes and CDR3, sequences were annotated using PyIR, a Python wrapper for IgBLAST v1.9, with IMGT germline references. Reads with weak V/J assignments (E-value above 1e-6), missing CDR3, stop codons, out-of-frame junctions, or ambiguous translated residues were removed. V3J clonotypes were defined as sequences sharing the same inferred V gene, J gene, and CDR3 amino acid sequence. Percentage overlap between repertoires was computed as shared unique clonotypes divided by the size of the smaller repertoire. Repertoire richness was assessed with RTK rarefaction, the Chao1 estimator, and Recon v2.1 estimates of unobserved clonotypes. OLGA was used to compute generation probabilities for all TCRbeta clonotypes that the gDNA method yielded from a handful of donors. The source is immuneACCESS, and TCRdb retained only in-frame sequences with V and J called. Part of the clones is not carried over; for the studies checked, unresolved V genes explain less than half of this, and the remainder is unexplained. The V and J calls and clone size come from that table; D and trimming were worked out from the DNA. The sample profile shows around 1,900,000 clones; 93% of them were found once. Over 1.5% of the sample is in the top ten clones.

This chain joins TRBV9 to TRBJ1-1; TRBD1 lines up with 10 middle nucleotides. This clonotype originated in a man between 18 and 29 years old in good health. Some clones in this sample may be carry-over from other donors' samples. The sample comprised naive CD8+ T cells from PBMCs. The sample's cell subset or site label, in plain terms: CD45RA+CCR7+. The DNA reads TGTGCCAGCAGCGCCTCCGGGACAGGGGTCAACACTGAAGCTTTCTTT. Its protein reads: CASSASGTGVNTEAFF.